Listed below are T cell receptor beta chains from one sample, sequenced in a study of T-cell reconstitution after alpha-beta-depleted transplantation in children. MiXCR, applied by TCRdb to the PCR reads, yields one record per CDR3 protein. The data show about 410,000 distinct CDR3 sequences, with around 21% seen just once and 3.5% to 4% held by the top ten. Source: PBMCs from the stem cell graft donor, taken from the stem cell graft. These receptors were obtained from a human donor who donated a stem cell graft to a child with acute myeloid leukemia. Each CDR3 is given with its conserved first and last residue. A D gene is named only where the DNA matches it firmly. Only some rows state a clone size, as once, few, many or a class for expanded clones.

j_call: TRBJ2-1
d_call: -
clone_size: -
cdr3_length: 14
v_call: TRBV24-1
cdr3_nt: TGTGCCACCGGGGGCGGGAGCTCCTACAATGAGCAGTTCTTC
cdr3_aa: CATGGGSSYNEQFF

j_call: TRBJ2-1
d_call: TRBD2
clone_size: few
cdr3_length: 16
v_call: TRBV25-1
cdr3_nt: TGTGCCAGCAGCGAATGGAGTAGCGGGAGTGGTAATGAGCAGTTCTTC
cdr3_aa: CASSEWSSGSGNEQFF

j_call: TRBJ2-7
d_call: -
clone_size: few
cdr3_length: 11
v_call: TRBV6-5
cdr3_nt: TGTGCCAGCAGTTACTCGGGGCACGCGTACTTC
cdr3_aa: CASSYSGHAYF

j_call: TRBJ2-1
d_call: -
clone_size: few
cdr3_length: 17
v_call: TRBV20-1
cdr3_nt: TGCAGTGCTAGAGATTCTTTTACTGCCAGCTCCTACAATGAGCAGTTCTTC
cdr3_aa: CSARDSFTASSYNEQFF

j_call: TRBJ2-3
d_call: -
clone_size: few
cdr3_length: 15
v_call: TRBV5-1
cdr3_nt: TGCGCCAGCAGCCGTCCCAGCCGGGGCACAGATACGCAGTATTTT
cdr3_aa: CASSRPSRGTDTQYF

j_call: TRBJ2-5
d_call: -
clone_size: few
cdr3_length: 14
v_call: TRBV7-9
cdr3_nt: TGTGCCAGCAGTAGCTTCGGGCGGGCAGAGACCCAGTACTTC
cdr3_aa: CASSSFGRAETQYF

j_call: TRBJ1-5
d_call: -
clone_size: many
cdr3_length: 15
v_call: TRBV2
cdr3_nt: TGTGCCAGCAGTGAAGCCTGGGGGGTCAATCAGCCCCAGCATTTT
cdr3_aa: CASSEAWGVNQPQHF

j_call: TRBJ1-1
d_call: -
clone_size: -
cdr3_length: 15
v_call: TRBV5-1
cdr3_nt: TGCGCCAGCAGCTTGGTTCCGGGACAGAACACTGAAGCTTTCTTT
cdr3_aa: CASSLVPGQNTEAFF

j_call: TRBJ2-1
d_call: -
clone_size: few
cdr3_length: 13
v_call: TRBV12-3/TRBV12-4
cdr3_nt: TGTGCCAGCAGTTTGTTTTTGGAGGATGAGCAGTTCTTC
cdr3_aa: CASSLFLEDEQFF

j_call: TRBJ2-5
d_call: TRBD2
clone_size: -
cdr3_length: 16
v_call: TRBV20-1
cdr3_nt: TGCAGTGCTAGAGATTTCAGGCTAGCGGACGGGGAGACCCAGTACTTC
cdr3_aa: CSARDFRLADGETQYF

j_call: TRBJ1-4
d_call: -
clone_size: few
cdr3_length: 12
v_call: TRBV20-1
cdr3_nt: TGCAGTGCTACAGGGGTAGCAGGGAAACTGTTTTTT
cdr3_aa: CSATGVAGKLFF

j_call: TRBJ2-7
d_call: -
clone_size: few
cdr3_length: 13
v_call: TRBV6-1
cdr3_nt: TGTGCCAGCATCGGGACGGACTCCTACGAGCAGTACTTC
cdr3_aa: CASIGTDSYEQYF

j_call: TRBJ2-2
d_call: TRBD2
clone_size: many
cdr3_length: 15
v_call: TRBV29-1
cdr3_nt: TGCAGCGTTGACTCCGGGAGGAAGAACACCGGGGAGCTGTTTTTT
cdr3_aa: CSVDSGRKNTGELFF

j_call: TRBJ2-3
d_call: -
clone_size: -
cdr3_length: 15
v_call: TRBV21-1
cdr3_nt: TGTGCCAGCAGCAACAGGGGACTACGCACAGATACGCAGTATTTT
cdr3_aa: CASSNRGLRTDTQYF

j_call: TRBJ2-2
d_call: -
clone_size: once
cdr3_length: 16
v_call: TRBV2
cdr3_nt: TGTGCCAGCAGTGAACAGGGGAAGGCGAGCACCGGGGAGCTGTTTTTT
cdr3_aa: CASSEQGKASTGELFF

j_call: TRBJ1-5
d_call: -
clone_size: -
cdr3_length: 14
v_call: TRBV3-1
cdr3_nt: TGTGCCAGCAGCCAACTCGCAGGGAGTCAGCCCCAGCATTTT
cdr3_aa: CASSQLAGSQPQHF

j_call: TRBJ1-6
d_call: -
clone_size: -
cdr3_length: 16
v_call: TRBV2
cdr3_nt: TGTGCCAGCAGTGAAGCGGGGGCAGGGCGGAATTCACCCCTCCACTTT
cdr3_aa: CASSEAGAGRNSPLHF

j_call: TRBJ2-7
d_call: -
clone_size: few
cdr3_length: 13
v_call: TRBV6-5
cdr3_nt: TGTGCCAGCAGTTACTCGATCGCCTACGAGCAGTACTTC
cdr3_aa: CASSYSIAYEQYF

j_call: TRBJ2-1
d_call: TRBD2
clone_size: many
cdr3_length: 16
v_call: TRBV29-1
cdr3_nt: TGCAGCGGCCGCGTGGGTCTAGCGGACTTCTACAATGAGCAGTTCTTC
cdr3_aa: CSGRVGLADFYNEQFF

j_call: TRBJ1-1
d_call: -
clone_size: -
cdr3_length: 13
v_call: TRBV24-1
cdr3_nt: TGTGCCACCAGTGATTTCCCGTACACTGAAGCTTTCTTT
cdr3_aa: CATSDFPYTEAFF

j_call: TRBJ2-5
d_call: -
clone_size: -
cdr3_length: 13
v_call: TRBV12-3/TRBV12-4
cdr3_nt: TGTGCCAGCAGTTTTGGCAGGGGAGAGACCCAGTACTTC
cdr3_aa: CASSFGRGETQYF

j_call: TRBJ2-7
d_call: -
clone_size: many
cdr3_length: 12
v_call: TRBV20-1
cdr3_nt: TGCAGTGCTAGACTAGAGGGGTACGAGCAGTACTTC
cdr3_aa: CSARLEGYEQYF

j_call: TRBJ2-1
d_call: -
clone_size: many
cdr3_length: 16
v_call: TRBV6-5
cdr3_nt: TGTGCCAGCAGTTACGGGGCAGACTGGACCCACAATGAGCAGTTCTTC
cdr3_aa: CASSYGADWTHNEQFF

j_call: TRBJ2-5
d_call: -
clone_size: few
cdr3_length: 12
v_call: TRBV12-3/TRBV12-4
cdr3_nt: TGTGCCAGCTCGTACGTACAAGAGACCCAGTACTTC
cdr3_aa: CASSYVQETQYF

j_call: TRBJ2-7
d_call: TRBD1
clone_size: many
cdr3_length: 15
v_call: TRBV28
cdr3_nt: TGTGCCAGCAGTTCAGTCCACAGGGGGTCCTACGAGCAGTACTTC
cdr3_aa: CASSSVHRGSYEQYF

j_call: TRBJ1-2
d_call: -
clone_size: few
cdr3_length: 16
v_call: TRBV20-1
cdr3_nt: TGCAGTGCTAGTAACCCCATACGGAGGGGGAGCTATGGCTACACCTTC
cdr3_aa: CSASNPIRRGSYGYTF

j_call: TRBJ1-1
d_call: -
clone_size: few
cdr3_length: 14
v_call: TRBV29-1
cdr3_nt: TGCAGCGTTGACCGACAGCTCGTCGACACTGAAGCTTTCTTT
cdr3_aa: CSVDRQLVDTEAFF

j_call: TRBJ2-3
d_call: -
clone_size: -
cdr3_length: 14
v_call: TRBV20-1
cdr3_nt: TGCAGTGCTAGGGTACTAGCGAGCAGGGGTACGCAGTATTTT
cdr3_aa: CSARVLASRGTQYF

j_call: TRBJ1-5
d_call: TRBD1
clone_size: -
cdr3_length: 14
v_call: TRBV5-1
cdr3_nt: TGCGCCAGCAGCTTGGGACAGGGGGCTCAGCCCCAGCATTTT
cdr3_aa: CASSLGQGAQPQHF

j_call: TRBJ2-4
d_call: -
clone_size: few
cdr3_length: 13
v_call: TRBV2
cdr3_nt: TGTGCCAGCAGTGTCCTAGCCAAAAACATTCAGTACTTC
cdr3_aa: CASSVLAKNIQYF

j_call: TRBJ1-1
d_call: -
clone_size: many
cdr3_length: 13
v_call: TRBV20-1
cdr3_nt: TGCAGTGCGTCAGGGGTCAGCAACACTGAAGCTTTCTTT
cdr3_aa: CSASGVSNTEAFF

j_call: TRBJ2-1
d_call: TRBD2
clone_size: few
cdr3_length: 15
v_call: TRBV29-1
cdr3_nt: TGCAGCGTTGGGGGGGGACTAGGCCCCTACAATGAGCAGTTCTTC
cdr3_aa: CSVGGGLGPYNEQFF

j_call: TRBJ2-2
d_call: TRBD2
clone_size: -
cdr3_length: 16
v_call: TRBV20-1
cdr3_nt: TGCAGTGCTAGGCCCCCGGGACTAGCGGACACCGGGGAGCTGTTTTTT
cdr3_aa: CSARPPGLADTGELFF

j_call: TRBJ1-3
d_call: -
clone_size: few
cdr3_length: 14
v_call: TRBV10-3
cdr3_nt: TGTGCCATCAGTGAGTCTGGCGCTGGAAACACCATATATTTT
cdr3_aa: CAISESGAGNTIYF

j_call: TRBJ2-3
d_call: TRBD2
clone_size: -
cdr3_length: 13
v_call: TRBV20-1
cdr3_nt: TGCAGTGTTACCCTAGCGGGAGGAGATACGCAGTATTTT
cdr3_aa: CSVTLAGGDTQYF

j_call: TRBJ1-1
d_call: -
clone_size: -
cdr3_length: 15
v_call: TRBV20-1
cdr3_nt: TGCAGTGCTAGAGATGGTACCGCTGGTGACGGTGAAGCTTTCTTT
cdr3_aa: CSARDGTAGDGEAFF

j_call: TRBJ1-1
d_call: -
clone_size: -
cdr3_length: 15
v_call: TRBV5-5
cdr3_nt: TGTGCCAGCAGCTTGGTTTTCAACATGAACACTGAAGCTTTCTTT
cdr3_aa: CASSLVFNMNTEAFF

j_call: TRBJ1-1
d_call: -
clone_size: -
cdr3_length: 16
v_call: TRBV4-1
cdr3_nt: TGCGCCAGCAGCCAAGAGGCAGACGGATCGAACACTGAAGCTTTCTTT
cdr3_aa: CASSQEADGSNTEAFF

j_call: TRBJ2-1
d_call: -
clone_size: -
cdr3_length: 15
v_call: TRBV4-3
cdr3_nt: TGCGCCAGCAGCCTCGACCTGAGCTCCTACAATGAGCAGTTCTTC
cdr3_aa: CASSLDLSSYNEQFF

j_call: TRBJ2-5
d_call: -
clone_size: -
cdr3_length: 12
v_call: TRBV2
cdr3_nt: TGTGCCAGCAGGGACATTCTAGAGACCCAGTACTTC
cdr3_aa: CASRDILETQYF

j_call: TRBJ2-1
d_call: -
clone_size: few
cdr3_length: 16
v_call: TRBV12-3/TRBV12-4
cdr3_nt: TGTGCCAGCAGCCCTATGCTCGGGAGTCAATATGCTGAGCAGTTCTTC
cdr3_aa: CASSPMLGSQYAEQFF

j_call: TRBJ2-1
d_call: -
clone_size: many
cdr3_length: 12
v_call: TRBV28
cdr3_nt: TGTGCCAGCAGTGGTCCTGGGGATGAGCAGTTCTTC
cdr3_aa: CASSGPGDEQFF

j_call: TRBJ2-1
d_call: -
clone_size: few
cdr3_length: 14
v_call: TRBV20-1
cdr3_nt: TGCAGTGCTACGCCTAGCGCACCCTACAATGAGCAGTTCTTC
cdr3_aa: CSATPSAPYNEQFF

j_call: TRBJ2-7
d_call: TRBD2
clone_size: -
cdr3_length: 18
v_call: TRBV11-1
cdr3_nt: TGTGCCAGCAGCTGGGGTCCCGGGGGGAATGAGCACTCCTACGAGCAGTACTTC
cdr3_aa: CASSWGPGGNEHSYEQYF

j_call: TRBJ1-4
d_call: TRBD1
clone_size: -
cdr3_length: 20
v_call: TRBV11-1
cdr3_nt: TGTGCCAGCAGCTTTGCCGGGGGACAGCCGCGTTTCGGGCCTAATGAAAAACTGTTTTTT
cdr3_aa: CASSFAGGQPRFGPNEKLFF

j_call: TRBJ2-7
d_call: TRBD1
clone_size: -
cdr3_length: 14
v_call: TRBV12-3/TRBV12-4
cdr3_nt: TGTGCCAGCAGTTTACGCAGGGGGCTCTACGAGCAGTACTTC
cdr3_aa: CASSLRRGLYEQYF

j_call: TRBJ2-1
d_call: -
clone_size: few
cdr3_length: 14
v_call: TRBV6-5
cdr3_nt: TGTGCCAGCAGTTACTCTGCTAGTTACAATGAGCAGTTCTTC
cdr3_aa: CASSYSASYNEQFF

j_call: TRBJ1-1
d_call: -
clone_size: many
cdr3_length: 14
v_call: TRBV7-2
cdr3_nt: TGTGCCAGCAGCTTAGGAGGTGAGATCACTGAAGCTTTCTTT
cdr3_aa: CASSLGGEITEAFF

j_call: TRBJ2-3
d_call: -
clone_size: few
cdr3_length: 13
v_call: TRBV7-9
cdr3_nt: TGTGCCAGCAGCTTAGACGTCGCAGATACGCAGTATTTT
cdr3_aa: CASSLDVADTQYF

j_call: TRBJ1-4
d_call: -
clone_size: many
cdr3_length: 15
v_call: TRBV20-1
cdr3_nt: TGCAGTGCTAGAGATCCTCAGGGGTTAAGGGAAAAACTGTTTTTT
cdr3_aa: CSARDPQGLREKLFF

j_call: TRBJ2-5
d_call: -
clone_size: -
cdr3_length: 13
v_call: TRBV20-1
cdr3_nt: TGCAATGTGGAGACGACAGGCGGGTTAGCCCAGTACTTC
cdr3_aa: CNVETTGGLAQYF

j_call: TRBJ2-5
d_call: TRBD1
clone_size: -
cdr3_length: 15
v_call: TRBV6-1
cdr3_nt: TGTGCCAGCACCACCTCCGGGACAGCTAAAGAGACCCAGTACTTC
cdr3_aa: CASTTSGTAKETQYF

j_call: TRBJ1-5
d_call: -
clone_size: -
cdr3_length: 12
v_call: TRBV7-9
cdr3_nt: TGTGCCAGCAGCTTAATGAGTCAGCCCCAGCATTTT
cdr3_aa: CASSLMSQPQHF

j_call: TRBJ2-7
d_call: -
clone_size: few
cdr3_length: 15
v_call: TRBV4-3
cdr3_nt: TGCGCCAGCAGCCAAGATCGGGGAGAGGGACGCGAGCAGTACTTC
cdr3_aa: CASSQDRGEGREQYF

j_call: TRBJ2-7
d_call: TRBD2
clone_size: once
cdr3_length: 15
v_call: TRBV7-9
cdr3_nt: TGTGCCAGCAGCTTAGAGGGGAGGGCCGCCTACGAGCAGTACTTC
cdr3_aa: CASSLEGRAAYEQYF